At least ten counts were recorded for the clone carrying this TCR beta chain. Its target is unknown. The entry originates in a study of T cells in Graves' hyperthyroidism and ophthalmopathy. Study conclusions and caveats: Ophthalmopathy, which appeared later, was predicted by the model a median about 6 months before onset.

CDR1 KGHDR and CDR2 SFDVKD come from the germline V gene. The CDR3 length is 13 residues. The germline V and J ends were trimmed by 12 bases and 0 bases, with 13 bases remaining between them. Stable disease denoted Graves' hyperthyroidism without ophthalmopathy progression within 18 months. Based on clinical symptoms, serum thyroxine and TRAb, thyroid ultrasound and orbital computed tomography, diagnoses were reached. RNA transcripts gave rise to amplified TCR beta CDR3 regions. Using the HTBI primer set, a first-round RT-PCR was run on the TCR CDR3. TCRdb analysed the multiplex PCR reads with MiXCR anew, one entry per CDR3 protein. The profile shows approximately 740,000 distinct CDR3 sequences, 14% of them singletons.

The specimen sequenced was blood. The chain recombines TRBV24-1 with TRBJ1-1; unclear D gene. The sequence derives from a woman aged 18-29 years with Graves' hyperthyroidism. The CDR3 DNA follows: TGTGCCCCCGTTAGGACTGTGAACACTGAAGCTTTCTTT. It yields the protein CAPVRTVNTEAFF.